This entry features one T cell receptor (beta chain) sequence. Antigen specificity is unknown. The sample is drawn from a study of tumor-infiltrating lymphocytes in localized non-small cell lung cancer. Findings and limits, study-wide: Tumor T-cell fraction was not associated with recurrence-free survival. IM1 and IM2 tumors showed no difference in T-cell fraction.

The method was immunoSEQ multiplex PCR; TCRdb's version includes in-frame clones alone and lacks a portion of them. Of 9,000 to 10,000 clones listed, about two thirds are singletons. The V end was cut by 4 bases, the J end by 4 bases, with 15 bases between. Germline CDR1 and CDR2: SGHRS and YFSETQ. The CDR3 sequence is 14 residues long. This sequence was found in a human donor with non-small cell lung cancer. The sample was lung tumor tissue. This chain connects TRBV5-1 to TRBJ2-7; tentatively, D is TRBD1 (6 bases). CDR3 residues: CASSVGASKYEQYF. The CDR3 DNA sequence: TGCGCCAGCAGCGTGGGGGCATCAAAATACGAGCAGTACTTC.